The entry below gives a single T cell receptor (beta chain) sequence along with its context. Its target antigen remains unknown. Qualities for individual bases were not recorded, and no much larger clone is one base off. Interpreted using the paper, the treatment or condition label stands for: suppressive antiretroviral therapy. Cells were stimulated with anti-CD3/anti-CD28 magnetic beads as a nonspecific positive control representing the CD4+ T cell repertoire. Responding CD4+ T cells were sorted on the basis of upregulation of both CD40 ligand and CD69. HIV-1-infected adults in whom suppressive ART had been started during chronic infection were enrolled as participants. For at least 4 years, the participants' plasma HIV-1 RNA had been undetectable, below 50 copies/mL. To be included, a participant needed positive CMV serology and a CD4+ T cell count above 400 cells/uL. Before stimulation, PBMCs were isolated using density centrifugation and depleted of CD8+ T cells. For approximately 19 hours, the CD8-depleted PBMCs were stimulated with anti-CD28/CD49d costimulation, a CD40-blocking antibody, and enfuvirtide to prevent new infections. Cells were sorted on a Beckman Coulter MoFlo Legacy or XDP sorter, with propidium iodide excluding dead cells. Genomic DNA was extracted using the QIAamp DNA Mini Kit for samples with more than one million cells and using the Quick-DNA Microprep Kit for all other samples.

TCRbeta repertoires were sequenced from genomic DNA with the immunoSEQ hsTCRB assay version 4 in survey mode. For TCRbeta sequencing, genomic DNA was diluted to 9.5 to 10 ng/uL, with up to about 1 ug used per sample. Concerning the study's data processing: ImmunoSeq Analyzer 3.0 was used for analysis of TCRbeta data, and diversity was computed on productive nucleotide rearrangements. Using the Immunarch R package, lower-bound TCR diversity was estimated with the improved Chao index and clonality was estimated with the Gini coefficient. Nucleotide rearrangements that differed but encoded the same CDR3beta amino acid sequence were counted as separate clonotypes. TCRbeta sequences significantly enriched in antigen-responding cells relative to anti-CD3/anti-CD28-activated cells were identified by differential abundance analysis. TCRs were clustered by predicted peptide-MHC specificity with GLIPH2, both within individual participants and across merged participant data sets. Not all clones reach the TCRdb copy of this immuneACCESS table, which keeps in-frame sequences only. Checked studies attribute under half of the gap to unresolved V genes and leave the rest unexplained. The D gene and trimming were derived from the DNA, and the V and J assignments and clone size from that table. The table for this sample lists 35,000 to 55,000 clones; roughly 90% of them were counted only once. Jointly, the top ten make up roughly 0.46% of the sample.

These data originate in a study of persistence of HIV-infected CD4 T cells (dated by TCRdb to between 2020 and 2021). Study-level background: The median time the participants had spent on suppressive ART was over 7 years. Peripheral blood samples of up to about 200 mL were collected at multiple time points, except for a couple of participants, who underwent leukapheresis at a single time point. CMV- and HIV-1 Gag-responding CD4+ T cells were isolated from ART-treated individuals so that antigen-driven clonal expansion of HIV-1-infected cells could be examined. Cross-participant TCR cluster analysis included 8 or 9 participants for CMV and about seven participants for Gag. Anti-CD3/anti-CD28 stimulation activated a higher proportion of cells, with a lower memory fraction, than antigen stimulation. TCRbeta sequencing assessed the clonality of all cells in each sorted population, while proviral sequencing assessed the clonality of infected cells. The study at large found these results: Only a small number of individuals took part in the study, and only a limited range of antigens was tested. Within the same sorted populations, how oligoclonal the TCRs were correlated with how oligoclonal the proviruses were. Antigen-responding cells were enriched for expanded CDR3beta sequences that were degenerate, which suggests that CD4+ responses to CMV and Gag underwent convergent selection. Significantly lower TCRbeta richness was observed in CMV- and Gag-responding cells than in anti-CD3/anti-CD28-responding cells, and higher oligoclonality was observed in CMV-responding cells than in CD3/CD28-stimulated and Gag-responding cells. Bulk TCR analyses could not be limited to the rare CMV-responding cells that actually contained HIV-1 proviruses.

Inclusive of the bounding cysteine and phenylalanine, the CDR3 is 13 residues long. Just the 39-base CDR3 DNA is kept, in frame starting at base 1. The germline V gene (reference sequence) specifies MNHNY as CDR1 and SVGAGI as CDR2. V is shortened by 2 bases, J by 4 bases, and the region joining them spans 8 bases. Sequences were derived from CD4+ T cells sorted from PBMCs after approximately 19-hour stimulation, sampled from a patient who received antiretroviral therapy. What this sample's cell subset or site label stands for: CD40L+CD69+ CD4 T cells responding to anti-CD3/anti-CD28 beads, representing the overall repertoire. The V and J genes are TRBV6-6 and TRBJ1-1; tentative D gene TRBD1, with 5 bases matching. This TCR came from an adult woman with HIV who was CMV-seropositive. The nucleotides are TGTGCCAGCAGTTACGCGGGGGGCACTGAAGCTTTCTTT. Its protein reads: CASSYAGGTEAFF.